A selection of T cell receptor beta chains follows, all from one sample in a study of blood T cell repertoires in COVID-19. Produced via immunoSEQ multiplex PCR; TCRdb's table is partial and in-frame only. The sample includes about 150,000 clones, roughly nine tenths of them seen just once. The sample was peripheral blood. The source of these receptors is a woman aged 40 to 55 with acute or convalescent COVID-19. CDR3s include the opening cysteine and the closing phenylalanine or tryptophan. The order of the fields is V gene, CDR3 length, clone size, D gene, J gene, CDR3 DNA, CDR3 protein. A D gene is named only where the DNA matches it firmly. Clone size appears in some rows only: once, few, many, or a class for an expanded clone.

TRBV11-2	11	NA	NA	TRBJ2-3	TGTGCCAGCAGTTTTGGTGTAGCGCAGTATTTT	CASSFGVAQYF
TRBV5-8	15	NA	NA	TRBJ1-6	TGTGCCAGCAGCTTCAATTACGGGGAGAATTCACCCCTCCACTTT	CASSFNYGENSPLHF
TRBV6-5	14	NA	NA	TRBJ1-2	TGTGCCAGCATCCTAAGACAAGGATACTATGGCTACACCTTC	CASILRQGYYGYTF
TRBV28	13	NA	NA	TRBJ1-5	TGTGCCAGCTATTCATTCAGGAATCAGCCCCAGCATTTT	CASYSFRNQPQHF
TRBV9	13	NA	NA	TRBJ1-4	TGTGCCAGCGGCCGGGGTACGGATGAAAAACTGTTTTTT	CASGRGTDEKLFF
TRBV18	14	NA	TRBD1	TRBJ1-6	TGTGCCAGCTCACTCCGGACAGGGAACTCACCCCTCCACTTT	CASSLRTGNSPLHF
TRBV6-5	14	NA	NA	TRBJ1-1	TGTGCCAGCCGAGGTAGAAGGGGTGACACTGAAGCTTTCTTT	CASRGRRGDTEAFF
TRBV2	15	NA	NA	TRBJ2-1	TGTGCCAGCAGTGAAGTAGGACAAAGGGACAATGAGCAGTTCTTC	CASSEVGQRDNEQFF
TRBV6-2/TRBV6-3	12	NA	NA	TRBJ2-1	TGTGCCAGCAGTTACTATCCGAATGAGCAGTTCTTC	CASSYYPNEQFF
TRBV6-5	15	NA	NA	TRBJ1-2	TGTGCCAGCAGTTACTCTTCCGGACACCCAGATGGCTACACCTTC	CASSYSSGHPDGYTF
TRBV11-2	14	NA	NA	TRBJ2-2	TGTGCCAGCAGCTTAGACGCGAACACCGGGGAGCTGTTTTTT	CASSLDANTGELFF
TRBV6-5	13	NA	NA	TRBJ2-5	TGTGCCAGCAGTTACCGGCGGCAAGAGACCCAGTACTTC	CASSYRRQETQYF
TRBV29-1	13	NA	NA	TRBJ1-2	TGCAGCGTTGGACAGACCGAAAACTATGGCTACACCTTC	CSVGQTENYGYTF
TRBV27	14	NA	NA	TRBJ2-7	TGTGCCAGCAGTTTAGGGTGGACAGAGGCCGAGCAGTACTTC	CASSLGWTEAEQYF
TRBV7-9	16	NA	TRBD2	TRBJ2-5	TGTGCCAGCAGCTTAGGGATCGAAGCGGGAGCCGAGACCCAGTACTTC	CASSLGIEAGAETQYF
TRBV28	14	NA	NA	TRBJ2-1	TGTGCCAGCAGTTCTCGACTACGGGTCAATGAGCAGTTCTTC	CASSSRLRVNEQFF
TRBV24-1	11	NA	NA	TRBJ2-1	TGTGCCACCAGTTATCTCAATGAGCAGTTCTTC	CATSYLNEQFF
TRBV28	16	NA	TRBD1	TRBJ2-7	TGTGCCAGCAGTTGGGGACAGGGGTTAACGTCCTACGAGCAGTACTTC	CASSWGQGLTSYEQYF
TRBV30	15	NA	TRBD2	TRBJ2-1	TGTGCCTGGAGTGTACGGGCGGGGGGGCCGCGGGAGCAGTTCTTC	CAWSVRAGGPREQFF
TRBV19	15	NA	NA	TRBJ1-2	TGTGCCAGTAGTATCCTAGGTGCAGAACCCTATGGCTACACCTTC	CASSILGAEPYGYTF
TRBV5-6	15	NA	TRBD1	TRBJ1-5	TGTGCCAGCAGCCGGGGGACAGGGAGCCGTCAGCCCCAGCATTTT	CASSRGTGSRQPQHF
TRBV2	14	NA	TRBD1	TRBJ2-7	TGTGCCAGCAGAACCGACAGGGGGCCCTACGAGCAGTACTTC	CASRTDRGPYEQYF
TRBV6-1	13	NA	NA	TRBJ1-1	TGTGCCAGCAGTGAAGGCTCTGGGCAGCGGGCTTTCTTT	CASSEGSGQRAFF
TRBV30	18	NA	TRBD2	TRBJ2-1	TGTGCCTGGAAGTTGAGGACTAGCGGGAGACACCTCTACAATGAGCAGTTCTTC	CAWKLRTSGRHLYNEQFF
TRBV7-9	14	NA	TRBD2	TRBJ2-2	TGTGCCAGGGATCGGGGGGAGAACACCGGGGAGCTGTTTTTT	CARDRGENTGELFF
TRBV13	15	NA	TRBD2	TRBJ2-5	TGTGCCAGCAGCTTAGTACTAGCGGGAATGGAGACCCAGTACTTC	CASSLVLAGMETQYF
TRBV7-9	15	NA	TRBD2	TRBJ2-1	TGTGCCAGCAGCCCCAGACTAGCGGAGGACTATGAGCAGTTCTTC	CASSPRLAEDYEQFF
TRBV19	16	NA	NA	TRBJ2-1	TGTGCCAGTAGTCCCCTGGGGCAGGGGCTCTACAATGAGCAGTTCTTC	CASSPLGQGLYNEQFF
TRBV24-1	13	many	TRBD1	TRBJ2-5	TGTGCCACCAGTGGACAGGGTTGGGAGACCCAGTACTTC	CATSGQGWETQYF
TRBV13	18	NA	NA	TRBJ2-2	TGTGCCAGCAGCCAAACATGGGGTCTCGGGAGGAACACCGGGGAGCTGTTTTTT	CASSQTWGLGRNTGELFF
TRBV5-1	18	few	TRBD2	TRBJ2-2	TGCGCCAGCATTCCATGGGGGACTAGCGGGGCGAACACCGGGGAGCTGTTTTTT	CASIPWGTSGANTGELFF
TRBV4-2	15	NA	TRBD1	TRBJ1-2	TGTGCCAGCAGCCAAGACTCAGGGGGCGCGGGCGGCTACACCTTC	CASSQDSGGAGGYTF
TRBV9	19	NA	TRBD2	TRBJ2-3	TGTGCCAGCAGCGTAGAAGAAGGGGCGCCACTAGCGGGGCGGGATACGCAGTATTTT	CASSVEEGAPLAGRDTQYF
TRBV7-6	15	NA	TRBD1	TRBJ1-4	TGTGCCAGCAGCGTCCGGACAGGGAGTAATGAAAAACTGTTTTTT	CASSVRTGSNEKLFF
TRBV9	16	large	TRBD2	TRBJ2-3	TGTGCCAGCAGCGTAGAACTAGCGGCAAGCACAGATACGCAGTATTTT	CASSVELAASTDTQYF
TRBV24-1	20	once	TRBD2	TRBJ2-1	TGTGCCACCAGTGATTCCGGGGGGTGGCTAGTTGGCCAATCTTACAATGAGCAGTTCTTC	CATSDSGGWLVGQSYNEQFF
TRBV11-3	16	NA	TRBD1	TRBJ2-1	TGTGCCAGCAGCTTAGGGCCAGGGGGCGGTAACAATGAGCAGTTCTTC	CASSLGPGGGNNEQFF
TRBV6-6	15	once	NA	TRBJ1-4	TGTGCCAGCACCCTACAGGGAGACGAGAAAGAAAAACTGTTTTTT	CASTLQGDEKEKLFF
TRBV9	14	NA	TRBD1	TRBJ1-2	TGTGCCAGCAGCGCCGGACAGGGGAACTATGGCTACACCTTC	CASSAGQGNYGYTF
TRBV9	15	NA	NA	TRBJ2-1	TGTGCCAGCAGCGACCGGGGTTTAGCATACAATGAGCAGTTCTTC	CASSDRGLAYNEQFF
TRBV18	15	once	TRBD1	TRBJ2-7	TGTGCCAGCTCCCTCTCGGGACAGCCCTCCTACGAGCAGTACTTC	CASSLSGQPSYEQYF
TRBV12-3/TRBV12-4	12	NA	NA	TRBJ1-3	TGTGCCAGCAGTCCGTCTGGAAACACCATATATTTT	CASSPSGNTIYF
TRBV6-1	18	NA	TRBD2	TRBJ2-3	TGTGCCAGCAGTGAAGTTTTGGCTAGCGGGGGATACACAGATACGCAGTATTTT	CASSEVLASGGYTDTQYF
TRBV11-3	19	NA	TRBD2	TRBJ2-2	TGTGCCAGCAGCACGAGTTGGACTAGCGGGGATTTTCGAACCGGGGAGCTGTTTTTT	CASSTSWTSGDFRTGELFF
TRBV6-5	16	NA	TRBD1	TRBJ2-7	TGTGCCAGCAGTTACCTGCAGGGGGCAAGTCTCGACGAGCAGTACTTC	CASSYLQGASLDEQYF
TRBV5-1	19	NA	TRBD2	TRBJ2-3	TGCGCCAGCAGCTTACGAGGACTAGCGGGGGGGCAAGTCACAGATACGCAGTATTTT	CASSLRGLAGGQVTDTQYF
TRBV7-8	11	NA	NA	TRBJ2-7	TGTGCCAGCAGCGTCGGGTACGAGCAGTACTTC	CASSVGYEQYF
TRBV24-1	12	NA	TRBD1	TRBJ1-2	TGTGCCACCGGGGGACAGGGGAATGGCTACACCTTC	CATGGQGNGYTF
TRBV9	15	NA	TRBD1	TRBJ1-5	TGTGCCAGCAGCGTAGCGGGACAGGGGGATCAGCCCCAGCATTTT	CASSVAGQGDQPQHF
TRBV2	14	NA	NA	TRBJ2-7	TGTGCCAGCAGCGAGAGCGGGCTCGCCTACGAGCAGTACTTC	CASSESGLAYEQYF
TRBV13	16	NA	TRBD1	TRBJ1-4	TGTGCCAGCAGCTTAGGCGGACAAAGGGGGCGGGAAAAACTGTTTTTT	CASSLGGQRGREKLFF
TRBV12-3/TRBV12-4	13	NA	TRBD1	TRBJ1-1	TGTGCCAGCAGTTTAGCACCGGGACAGTTGGCTTTCTTT	CASSLAPGQLAFF
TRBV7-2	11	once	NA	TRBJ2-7	TGTGCCAGCAGCCCGGCCTACGAGCAGTACTTC	CASSPAYEQYF
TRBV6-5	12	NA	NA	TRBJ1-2	TGTGCCAGCAGGGGGACCCCGGGACTAATCACCTTC	CASRGTPGLITF